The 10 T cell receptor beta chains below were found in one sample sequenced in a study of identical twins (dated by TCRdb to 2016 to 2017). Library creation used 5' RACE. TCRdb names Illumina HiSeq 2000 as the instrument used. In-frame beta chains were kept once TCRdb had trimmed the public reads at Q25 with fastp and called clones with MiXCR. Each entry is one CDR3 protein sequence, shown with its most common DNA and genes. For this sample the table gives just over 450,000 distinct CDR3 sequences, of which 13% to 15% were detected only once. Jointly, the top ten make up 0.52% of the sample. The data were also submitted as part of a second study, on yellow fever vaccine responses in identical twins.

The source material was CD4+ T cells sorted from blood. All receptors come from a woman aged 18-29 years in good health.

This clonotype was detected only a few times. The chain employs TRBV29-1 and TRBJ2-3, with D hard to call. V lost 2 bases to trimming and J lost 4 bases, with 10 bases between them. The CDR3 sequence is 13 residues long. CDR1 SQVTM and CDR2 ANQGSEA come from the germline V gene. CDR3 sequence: CSVESGFADTQYF. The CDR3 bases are TGCAGCGTTGAATCGGGTTTCGCAGATACGCAGTATTTT.

The CDR3 here is CASRRGLAGNQETQYF. The DNA of the CDR3 is TGTGCCAGCAGGCGGGGGTTAGCGGGAAACCAAGAGACCCAGTACTTC. The chain carries TRBV7-3 and TRBJ2-5; 8 bases are a match to TRBD2. The CDR3 sequence is 16 residues long. J was trimmed by 0 bases and V by 6 bases; bases with no gene match: 9. Germline V CDR1 and CDR2: SGHTA, FQGTGA. The variable domain in full, with the rest retrieved from reference TRBV7-3 and TRBJ2-5, is GAGVSQTPSNKVTEKGKYVELRCDPISGHTALYWYRQSLGQGPEFLIYFQGTGAADDSGLPNDRFFAVRPEGSVSTLKIQRTERGDSAVYLCASRRGLAGNQETQYFGPGTRLLVL.

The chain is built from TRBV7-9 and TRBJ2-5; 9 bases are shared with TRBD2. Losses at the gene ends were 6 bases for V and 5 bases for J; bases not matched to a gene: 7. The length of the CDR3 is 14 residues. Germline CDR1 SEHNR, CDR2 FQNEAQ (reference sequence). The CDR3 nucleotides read TGTGCCAGCAGTTCTCCAGCGGGAGGCGAGACCCAGTACTTC. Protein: CASSSPAGGETQYF.

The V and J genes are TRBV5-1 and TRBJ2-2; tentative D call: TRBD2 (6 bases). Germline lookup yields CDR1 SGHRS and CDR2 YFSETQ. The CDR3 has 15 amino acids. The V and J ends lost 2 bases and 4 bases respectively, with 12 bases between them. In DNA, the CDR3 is TGCGCCAGCAGCTTCTCTGCGGGGACCACCGGGGAGCTGTTTTTT. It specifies CASSFSAGTTGELFF.

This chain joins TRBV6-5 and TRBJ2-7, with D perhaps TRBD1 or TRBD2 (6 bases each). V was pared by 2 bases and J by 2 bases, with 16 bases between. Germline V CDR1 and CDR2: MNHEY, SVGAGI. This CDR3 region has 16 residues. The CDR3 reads CASSYEGGSPTYEQYF. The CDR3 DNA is TGTGCCAGCAGTTACGAGGGGGGCAGTCCTACCTACGAGCAGTACTTC.

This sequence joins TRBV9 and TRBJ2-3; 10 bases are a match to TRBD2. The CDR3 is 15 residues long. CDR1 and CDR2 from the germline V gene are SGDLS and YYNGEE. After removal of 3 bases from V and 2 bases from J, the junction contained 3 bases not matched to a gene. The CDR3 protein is CASSATSGFTDTQYF. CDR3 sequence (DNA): TGTGCCAGCAGCGCGACTAGCGGGTTCACAGATACGCAGTATTTT.

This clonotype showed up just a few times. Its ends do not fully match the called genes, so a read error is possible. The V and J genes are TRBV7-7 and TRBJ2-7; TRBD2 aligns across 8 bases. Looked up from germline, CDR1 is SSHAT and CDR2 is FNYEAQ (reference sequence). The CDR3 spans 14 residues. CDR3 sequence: CASSLAGWGSEQYF. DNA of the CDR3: TGTGCTAGCAGCTTAGCGGGGTGGGGAAGCGAGCAGTACTTC.

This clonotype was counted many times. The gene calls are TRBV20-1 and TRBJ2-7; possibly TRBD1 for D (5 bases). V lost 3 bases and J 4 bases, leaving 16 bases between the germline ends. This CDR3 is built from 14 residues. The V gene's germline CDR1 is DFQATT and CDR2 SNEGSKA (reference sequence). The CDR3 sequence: CSARQGVGTYEQYF. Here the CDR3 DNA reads TGCAGTGCTAGGCAGGGTGTCGGTACTTACGAGCAGTACTTC.

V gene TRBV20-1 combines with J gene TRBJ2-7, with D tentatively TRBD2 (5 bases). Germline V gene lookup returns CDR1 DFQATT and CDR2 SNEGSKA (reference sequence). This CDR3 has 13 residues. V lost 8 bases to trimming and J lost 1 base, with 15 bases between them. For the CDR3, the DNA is TGCAGTCCCATGGACTCCAGGTCCTACGAGCAGTACTTC. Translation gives CSPMDSRSYEQYF.

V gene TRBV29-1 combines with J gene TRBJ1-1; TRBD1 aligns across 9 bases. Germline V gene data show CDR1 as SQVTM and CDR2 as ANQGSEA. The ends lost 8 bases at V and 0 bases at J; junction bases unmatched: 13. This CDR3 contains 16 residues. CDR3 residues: CSYLPGQGRMNTEAFF. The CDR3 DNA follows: TGCAGCTACTTACCGGGACAGGGAAGAATGAACACTGAAGCTTTCTTT.